The next 15 T cell receptor beta chains were all read from a single sample in a study of blood T cell repertoires in COVID-19. Measured with immunoSEQ multiplex PCR; TCRdb has only the in-frame clones, and not every one. The data show nearly 200,000 clones, around 90% seen once. Sequenced sample: PBMCs or T cells enriched from blood (not recorded which). The receptors were gathered from a woman under 30 who had recovered from COVID-19.

This sequence joins TRBV2 and TRBJ1-5; no clear D gene. Germline-derived CDR1 and CDR2 are SNHLY and FYNNEI. The CDR3 has 13 amino acids. V lost 7 bases, J lost 3 bases, and 10 bases lay in between. The chain's CDR3 is CASTGRVNQPQHF. The CDR3 DNA follows: TGTGCCAGCACCGGGCGGGTCAATCAGCCCCAGCATTTT.

This chain uses TRBV6-5 with TRBJ1-3; D is uncertain. Trimming left V 3 bases short and J 4 bases short, with 13 bases between. CDR3 length equals 15 residues. Per the germline V gene, CDR1 is MNHEY and CDR2 is SVGAGI. The CDR3 bases are TGTGCCAGCAGTTATGATGGCCAGTCGGGAAACACCATATATTTT. Its translation: CASSYDGQSGNTIYF.

The chain has TRBV11-2 and TRBJ2-5; the D is unclear. Germline V gives CDR1 SGHAT, CDR2 FQNNGV. V was trimmed by 0 bases and J by 3 bases, leaving 8 bases between them. The CDR3 is made up of 14 amino acids. CDR3 amino acids: CASSLDIYKETQYF. CDR3 bases: TGTGCCAGCAGCTTAGATATTTACAAAGAGACCCAGTACTTC.

This clone was picked up one time. This chain links TRBV30 with TRBJ1-2; perhaps TRBD1 as D (5 bases). There are 12 residues in the CDR3. Germline-derived CDR1 and CDR2 are GTSNPN and SVGIG (reference sequence). Trimming pared 7 bases from V and 8 bases from J, leaving 17 bases between. The CDR3 DNA is TGTGCCTACAACCAGGGTTCGGAAGGCTACACCTTC. Its translation is CAYNQGSEGYTF.

The chain has TRBV4-1 and TRBJ2-7; the match to TRBD2 covers 8 bases. The ends lost 0 bases at V and 0 bases at J; junction bases unmatched: 7. This CDR3 comprises 17 residues. CDR1 is MGHRA and CDR2 is YSYEKL in the germline V gene. CDR3 residues: CASSQDFSGTISYEQYF. The CDR3 coding sequence is TGCGCCAGCAGCCAAGATTTTAGCGGGACGATCTCCTACGAGCAGTACTTC.

This clone was seen just once. The chain links TRBV6-6 to TRBJ2-7, with 7 nucleotides matching TRBD1. The CDR3 has 14 residues. V lost 2 bases and J lost 4; bases outside the gene matches: 5. From germline, CDR1 is MNHNY and CDR2 SVGAGI (reference sequence). The CDR3 DNA sequence: TGTGCCAGCAGTTACGGTCAGGGGGTTTACGAGCAGTACTTC. Protein sequence: CASSYGQGVYEQYF.

This chain connects TRBV11-2 to TRBJ2-2; 11 bases align to TRBD2. CDR3 length: 15 amino acids. Germline V lookup: CDR1 SGHAT, CDR2 FQNNGV. V lost 6 bases to trimming and J lost 6 bases; unmatched junction nucleotides: 6. The CDR3, as DNA: TGTGCCAGCAGTCCGGGACTAGCGGAATCCGGGGAGCTGTTTTTT. Its protein is CASSPGLAESGELFF. Using reference TRBV11-2 and TRBJ2-2 for the parts outside the CDR3, the full variable domain is EAGVAQSPRYKIIEKRQSVAFWCNPISGHATLYWYQQILGQGPKLLIQFQNNGVVDDSQLPKDRFSAERLKGVDSTLKIQPAKLEDSAVYLCASSPGLAESGELFFGEGSRLTVL.

The J gene is TRBJ1-1, the V gene TRBV3-1 (or the pseudogene TRBV3-2), with D unresolved. With 1 base removed from V and 1 base from J, the gap between germline ends came to 13 bases. In germline, CDR1 is LGHDT, CDR2 YNNKEL (reference sequence). The CDR3 consists of 16 residues. The DNA for the CDR3 is TGTGCCAGCAGCCAAGTAGTAGTCAGACAGAACACTGAAGCTTTCTTT. Protein product: CASSQVVVRQNTEAFF.

DNA of the CDR3: TGTGCCAGTAACCCAACGACTAGGGGACAAGAGACCCAGTACTTC. Protein sequence: CASNPTTRGQETQYF. The chain recombines TRBV19 with TRBJ2-5; a weak D match, TRBD2 (6 bases). V lost 7 bases, J lost 2 bases, and 17 bases lay in between. Per the germline V gene, CDR1 is LNHDA and CDR2 is SQIVND (reference sequence). CDR3 length equals 15 residues.

The chain uses TRBV2 and TRBJ2-7, with TRBD2 as a possible D gene (7 bases). The CDR3 totals 13 residues. V was clipped by 8 bases and J by 0 bases, with 11 bases between them. CDR1 and CDR2 from the germline V gene are SNHLY and FYNNEI. The DNA of the CDR3 is TGTGCCAGCGCGGGGGCAACCTCCTACGAGCAGTACTTC. Protein: CASAGATSYEQYF.

The chain recombines TRBV6-1 with TRBJ2-5; 9 bases map to TRBD1. Germline V gives CDR1 MNHNS, CDR2 SASEGT. The CDR3 contains 15 residues. Unmatched junction bases numbered 0, after V lost 0 bases and J lost 1 base. The CDR3 here is CASSEAGQGQETQYF. Written as DNA, the CDR3 is TGTGCCAGCAGTGAAGCGGGACAGGGCCAAGAGACCCAGTACTTC.

The J gene is TRBJ1-1, the V gene TRBV30; D is unclear. The CDR3 is made up of 13 amino acids. Germline V gene data show CDR1 as GTSNPN and CDR2 as SVGIG (reference sequence). Deletions cut 5 bases from V and 0 bases from J, with 10 bases between. CDR3 DNA: TGTGCCTGGGGGCGGGAAATGAACACTGAAGCTTTCTTT. Translated: CAWGREMNTEAFF. Full variable domain (missing parts from reference TRBV30 and TRBJ1-1): SQTIHQWPATLVQPVGSPLSLECTVEGTSNPNLYWYRQAAGRGLQLLFYSVGIGQISSEVPQNLSASRPQDRQFILSSKKLLLSDSGFYLCAWGREMNTEAFFGQGTRLTVV.

This clone came up once. This chain joins TRBV9 and TRBJ2-3; D is perhaps TRBD1 (6 bases). CDR1 and CDR2 from the germline V gene are SGDLS and YYNGEE. V dropped 7 bases and J dropped 1 base, with 19 bases sitting between them. This CDR3 is 16 amino acids long. For the CDR3, the DNA is TGTGCCAGCTCCGAGACAGGCAGGATTCGCACAGATACGCAGTATTTT. Translated: CASSETGRIRTDTQYF.

The gene calls are TRBV2 and TRBJ2-7, with 10 bases matching TRBD2. The CDR3 contains 17 residues. Germline V gene data show CDR1 as SNHLY and CDR2 as FYNNEI. V shed 3 bases and J 1 base; nucleotides not matched to a gene: 9. For the CDR3, the DNA is TGTGCCAGCAGTGATAGAGTTTTAGCGGGGGGATCCTACGAGCAGTACTTC. It specifies CASSDRVLAGGSYEQYF.

This chain links TRBV30 with TRBJ1-1, with a possible D match to TRBD1 (5 bases). Germline lookup yields CDR1 GTSNPN and CDR2 SVGIG (reference sequence). This CDR3 has 13 amino acids. With 6 bases removed from V and 4 bases from J, the gap between germline ends came to 15 bases. CDR3 sequence reads: CACYGQRGTEAFF. As DNA, the CDR3 is TGTGCCTGTTACGGACAACGAGGCACTGAAGCTTTCTTT.